These 3 T cell receptor beta chains share one sample of origin, sequenced in a study of tumor-infiltrating lymphocytes in oesophageal squamous cell carcinoma. In TCRdb, the PCR reads were re-called with MiXCR into one record per CDR3 protein. The sample holds about 23,000 distinct CDR3 sequences, roughly 40% seen once. Material: esophageal tumor tissue. These TCRs come from a male donor with esophageal squamous cell carcinoma.

This clonotype was picked up a small number of times. A clone one base away is much larger, so this may be a read error. The gene calls are TRBV11-2 and TRBJ2-1; tentatively, D is TRBD1 (5 bases). V lost 4 bases to trimming and J lost 10 bases, with 20 bases between them. This CDR3 is built from 15 residues. CDR1 is SGHAT and CDR2 is FQNNGV in the germline V gene. The DNA for the CDR3 is TGTGCCAGCAGCTACAGGACGGAGAGGAACCACGAGCAGTTCTTC. This translates into CASSYRTERNHEQFF.

This clonotype came up a few times. The V gene is TRBV7-9, the J gene TRBJ2-7, with a weak D call TRBD1 (6 bases). Trimming removed 4 bases from V and 2 bases from J, with 27 bases in between. Germline values: CDR1 SEHNR, CDR2 FQNEAQ (reference sequence). This CDR3 has 19 amino acids. The DNA of the CDR3 is TGTGCCAGCAGCTCGATCCGTACCCTGACAGGTGGTAGGGCCTACGAGCAGTACTTC. It is translated as CASSSIRTLTGGRAYEQYF.

This clonotype was seen a few times. One end of the junction is discordant with germline, which a read error may explain. The gene calls are TRBV6-1 and TRBJ1-2, with D maybe TRBD1 (6 bases). This CDR3 is built from 14 residues. Germline CDR1 is MNHNS and CDR2 is SASEGT. Here the CDR3 DNA reads TGTGTCAGCAGCCCCTCGGGGGGCGGGTTTGGCTACACCTTC. Translating it yields CVSSPSGGGFGYTF.